This is a list of T cell receptor beta chains from one sample in a study of T cell repertoires in aging, cancer and after chemotherapy. Using its own MiXCR run on the multiplex PCR reads, TCRdb lists one record per CDR3 protein. The table includes more than 9,500 distinct CDR3 sequences, 30% to 40% detected once. The sequencing sample was made of blood. The receptor set was obtained from a human donor in good health. The donor label of this sample is uncertain. The CDR3 runs from the conserved cysteine through the conserved F or W. A D gene is named only where the DNA matches it firmly. The listing skips clone size in some rows; elsewhere it reads once, few, many or a size class.

j_gene,d_gene,v_gene,abundance,CDR3aa,CDR3nt
TRBJ2-7,NA,TRBV29-1,medium-sized,CSAWDTTYEQYF,TGCAGCGCCTGGGACACCACCTACGAGCAGTACTTC
TRBJ1-5,NA,TRBV18,NA,CASSPLAHLRGNQPKHF,TGTGCCAGCTCACCACTAGCCCACCTCAGGGGCAATCAGCCCAAGCATTTT
TRBJ1-2,NA,TRBV6-5,medium-sized,CASSLGGSLGYTF,TGTGCCAGCAGTTTAGGAGGCTCCCTGGGCTACACCTTC
TRBJ1-4,NA,TRBV5-5,few,CASSLGNRATNEKLFF,TGTGCCAGCAGCTTGGGTAACAGAGCAACTAATGAAAAACTGTTTTTT
TRBJ1-6,NA,TRBV19,NA,CASSIAERSYNSPLHF,TGTGCCAGTAGTATCGCCGAAAGGTCCTATAATTCACCCCTCCACTTT
TRBJ2-5,TRBD2,TRBV6-6,NA,CASSYQGTSRQETQYF,TGTGCCAGCAGTTACCAAGGGACTAGCCGCCAAGAGACCCAGTACTTC
TRBJ1-2,NA,TRBV29-1,medium-sized,CSVSGLGIGNGYTF,TGCAGCGTTAGTGGTTTAGGGATAGGGAATGGCTACACCTTC
TRBJ1-6,NA,TRBV27,NA,CASSARVRRDSPLHF,TGTGCCAGCAGCGCCCGGGTTAGAAGGGATTCACCCCTCCACTTT
TRBJ1-4,NA,TRBV6-5,NA,CASSYSPLGLDEKLFF,TGTGCCAGCAGTTACTCCCCTCTGGGGTTAGACGAAAAACTGTTTTTT
TRBJ2-5,NA,TRBV10-3,few,CAISYRGGETQYF,TGTGCCATCAGCTACAGAGGAGGGGAGACCCAGTACTTC
TRBJ2-1,NA,TRBV12-3/TRBV12-4,few,CASSSGAGRSYNEQFF,TGTGCCAGCAGTTCCGGAGCGGGCCGTTCCTACAATGAGCAGTTCTTC
TRBJ2-7,NA,TRBV19,NA,CASSIARGPSYEQYF,TGTGCCAGTAGTATAGCGCGGGGGCCCTCCTACGAGCAGTACTTC
TRBJ2-3,TRBD2,TRBV6-1,NA,CASSQRGGGAESDTQYF,TGTGCCAGCAGCCAACGGGGCGGGGGGGCCGAATCAGATACGCAGTATTTT
TRBJ1-5,NA,TRBV6-4,once,CASNGPGGKNQPQHF,TGTGCCAGCAATGGACCGGGGGGTAAAAATCAGCCCCAGCATTTT
TRBJ1-3,NA,TRBV7-9,few,CASQVPGNTIYF,TGTGCCAGCCAGGTTCCAGGAAACACCATATATTTT
TRBJ2-5,TRBD1,TRBV5-5,few,CASSFGTGVRGQETQYF,TGTGCCAGCAGCTTCGGAACAGGGGTTCGAGGGCAAGAGACCCAGTACTTC
TRBJ2-2,NA,TRBV7-9,few,CASSLRTGELFF,TGTGCCAGCAGCCTAAGGACCGGGGAGCTGTTTTTT
TRBJ2-1,TRBD2,TRBV20-1,NA,CSARGGLPTYNEQFF,TGCAGTGCTAGGGGGGGACTACCAACCTACAATGAGCAGTTCTTC
TRBJ1-1,NA,TRBV14,once,CAKKVGSEAFF,TGTGCCAAAAAAGTAGGGAGCGAAGCTTTCTTT
TRBJ2-2,NA,TRBV6-5,few,CASSYHSWVGRVNTGELFF,TGTGCCAGCAGTTACCACTCCTGGGTCGGCAGGGTGAACACCGGGGAGCTGTTTTTT
TRBJ1-6,NA,TRBV5-4,few,CASSLMWERDSPLHF,TGTGCCAGCAGCTTGATGTGGGAGCGGGATTCACCCCTCCACTTT
TRBJ2-1,TRBD2,TRBV5-4,few,CASSLGLAGPSSYNEQFF,TGTGCCAGCAGCTTAGGGCTAGCGGGGCCCAGCTCCTACAATGAGCAGTTCTTC
TRBJ2-7,NA,TRBV19,NA,CASSGTGTNLYEQYF,TGTGCCAGTAGTGGAACCGGGACAAACTTGTACGAGCAGTACTTC
TRBJ2-1,NA,TRBV6-4,NA,CASRETQAGEQFF,TGTGCCAGCAGAGAGACCCAGGCGGGGGAGCAGTTCTTC
TRBJ2-7,TRBD1,TRBV19,NA,CASSAGTVTYEQYF,TGTGCCAGTAGTGCAGGGACAGTCACCTACGAGCAGTACTTC
TRBJ2-1,TRBD2,TRBV6-6,NA,CASRDLAGGPGEQFF,TGTGCCAGCAGGGACCTAGCGGGGGGGCCTGGGGAGCAGTTCTTC
TRBJ1-6,NA,TRBV6-5,medium-sized,CASSPRAATSPLHF,TGTGCCAGCAGCCCTCGGGCCGCCACTTCACCCCTCCACTTT
TRBJ1-1,NA,TRBV6-5,NA,CASSIRGRGRNTEAFF,TGTGCCAGCAGTATACGAGGGAGGGGGAGGAACACTGAAGCTTTCTTT
TRBJ2-7,TRBD2,TRBV5-4,NA,CASSLAGRLAAGEQYF,TGTGCCAGCAGCTTGGCCGGACGGCTAGCGGCGGGCGAGCAGTACTTC
TRBJ1-1,NA,TRBV14,NA,CASSLRLGRNTEAFF,TGTGCCAGCAGCCTCCGGTTGGGTCGGAACACTGAAGCTTTCTTT
TRBJ1-1,TRBD1,TRBV18,once,CASSGTDRSYAFF,TGTGCCAGCTCCGGGACAGACAGGAGTTACGCTTTCTTT
TRBJ2-7,NA,TRBV6-1,few,CASNPIVYRRNSYEQYF,TGTGCCAGCAACCCCATTGTTTACAGGCGTAACTCCTACGAGCAGTACTTC
TRBJ1-1,NA,TRBV6-1,NA,CASSARKDTEAFF,TGTGCCAGCAGTGCCAGGAAGGACACTGAAGCTTTCTTT
TRBJ1-1,NA,TRBV19,NA,CASSIGEMNTEAFF,TGTGCCAGTAGTATCGGAGAGATGAACACTGAAGCTTTCTTT